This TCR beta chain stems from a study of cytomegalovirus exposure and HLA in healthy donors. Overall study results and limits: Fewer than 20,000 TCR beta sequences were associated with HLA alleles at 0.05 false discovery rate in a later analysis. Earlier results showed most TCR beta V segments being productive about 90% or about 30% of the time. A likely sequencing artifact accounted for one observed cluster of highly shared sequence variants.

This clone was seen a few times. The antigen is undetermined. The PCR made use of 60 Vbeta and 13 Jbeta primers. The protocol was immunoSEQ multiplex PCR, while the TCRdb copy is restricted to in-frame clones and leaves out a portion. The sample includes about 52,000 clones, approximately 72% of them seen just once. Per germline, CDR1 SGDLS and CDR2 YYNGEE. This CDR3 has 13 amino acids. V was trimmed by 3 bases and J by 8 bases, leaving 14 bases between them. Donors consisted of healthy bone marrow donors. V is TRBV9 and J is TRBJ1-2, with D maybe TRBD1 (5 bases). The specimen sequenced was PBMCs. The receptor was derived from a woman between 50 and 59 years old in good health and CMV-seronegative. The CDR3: CASSEGGAGGYTF. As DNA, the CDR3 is TGTGCCAGCAGCGAGGGAGGGGCTGGCGGCTACACCTTC.